Below are 18 T cell receptor beta chains sequenced from a single sample in a study of blood T cell repertoires in COVID-19. Method: immunoSEQ multiplex PCR; TCRdb's copy keeps in-frame clones and lacks some. This repertoire shows over 130,000 clones, 84% found once; its top ten account for under 10%. Sequenced: peripheral blood. These receptors originate from a man in his thirties or forties with COVID-19, enrolled during active disease.

The chain uses TRBV7-9 and TRBJ1-2; D is unresolved. Germline V gene lookup returns CDR1 SEHNR and CDR2 FQNEAQ (reference sequence). The ends were cut back, 4 bases at V and 4 bases at J, with 10 bases in the middle. This CDR3 contains 13 residues. CDR3 bases: TGTGCCAGCAGCTCCCGGGAGCTCTATGGCTACACCTTC. It encodes CASSSRELYGYTF.

This clone appeared a single time. V and J are TRBV7-2 and TRBJ2-7; weak D call: TRBD1 (6 bases). Looked up from germline, CDR1 is SGHTA and CDR2 is FQGNSA. The V end lost 7 bases, the J end lost 1 base, and 11 bases lay between the germline ends. The CDR3 is made up of 13 amino acids. The CDR3 is CASKPRGSYEQYF. The CDR3 nucleotides read TGTGCCAGCAAACCCAGGGGATCCTACGAGCAGTACTTC.

This chain connects TRBV30 to TRBJ2-5; 9 bases are a match to TRBD1. CDR1 is GTSNPN and CDR2 is SVGIG in the germline V gene (reference sequence). J gave up 2 bases and V 4 bases, and 5 bases lay outside the gene matches. The CDR3 totals 14 residues. This chain's CDR3 is CAWNRGRGQETQYF. Here the CDR3 DNA reads TGTGCCTGGAACAGGGGGCGAGGGCAAGAGACCCAGTACTTC.

The chain uses TRBV9 and TRBJ1-3, with 12 bases fitting TRBD1. This CDR3 has 19 amino acids. CDR1 and CDR2 (germline): SGDLS, YYNGEE. J was trimmed by 4 bases and V by 0 bases; bases with no gene match: 11. The CDR3, as DNA: TGTGCCAGCAGCGTAGCTACGAGGGGGACAGGGGGCGCCGGAAACACCATATATTTT. This codes for CASSVATRGTGGAGNTIYF.

V and J are TRBV6-5 and TRBJ2-6; D gene ambiguous. Trimming shortened V by 5 bases and J by 0 bases, and 8 bases separated the two germline ends. The CDR3 runs 15 residues. In germline, CDR1 is MNHEY, CDR2 SVGAGI. CDR3 in amino acids: CASSPPNSGANVLTF. CDR3 sequence (DNA): TGTGCCAGCAGTCCCCCTAACTCTGGGGCCAACGTCCTGACTTTC.

V is TRBV5-4 and J is TRBJ2-5, with D possibly TRBD2 on 6 matching bases. In germline, CDR1 is SGHNT, CDR2 YYREEE (reference sequence). V was cut by 3 bases and J by 5 bases, with 14 bases left in between. The CDR3 extends over 14 amino acids. The DNA for the CDR3 is TGTGCCAGCAGCTGGGGACGGGCGGGGGAGACCCAGTACTTC. Amino acids: CASSWGRAGETQYF.

This chain joins TRBV20-1 and TRBJ2-2, with 9 bases identical to TRBD2. Germline loops: CDR1 DFQATT, CDR2 SNEGSKA (reference sequence). The CDR3 extends over 15 amino acids. After removal of 3 bases from V and 5 bases from J, the junction contained 7 bases not matched to a gene. The CDR3 region has the DNA TGCAGTGCTAGTCGTGGTAGCGGGAGAACCGGGGAGCTGTTTTTT. Amino acid sequence: CSASRGSGRTGELFF.

The rearrangement uses TRBV2 and TRBJ2-4, with 8 bases fitting TRBD2. The germline CDR1 and CDR2 sequences are SNHLY and FYNNEI. The CDR3 length is 14 residues. Trimming took 4 bases from V and 1 from J; bases not matched to a gene: 0. The CDR3 is CASSGGRAKNIQYF. CDR3 bases: TGTGCCAGCAGTGGCGGGAGGGCCAAAAACATTCAGTACTTC. Combining the CDR3 with reference TRBV2 and TRBJ2-4 gives the whole variable domain EPEVTQTPSHQVTQMGQEVILRCVPISNHLYFYWYRQILGQKVEFLVSFYNNEISEKSEIFDDQFSVERPDGSNFTLKIRSTKLEDSAMYFCASSGGRAKNIQYFGAGTRLSVL.

The genes are TRBV27 and TRBJ2-5, with 7 bases that match TRBD1. Trimming at V came to 5 bases and at J to 5 bases, leaving 8 bases not matched to a gene. Per germline, CDR1 MNHEY and CDR2 SMNVEV (reference sequence). This CDR3 has 14 amino acids. The CDR3 sequence is CASSRKGAGETQYF. The DNA of the CDR3 is TGTGCCAGCAGTCGAAAGGGGGCTGGCGAGACCCAGTACTTC.

The rearrangement links TRBV2 to TRBJ2-5; D is possibly TRBD2 (5 bases). The V and J ends lost 8 bases and 7 bases respectively, with 17 bases between them. Germline assignment: CDR1 SNHLY and CDR2 FYNNEI. This CDR3 region has 13 residues. The CDR3 nucleotides are TGTGCCAGCGGCGCGGGCCCCCCCCCGACCCAGTACTTC. Amino acids: CASGAGPPPTQYF.

This clone was detected only a few times. The rearrangement links TRBV6-5 to TRBJ2-5; weak D call: TRBD2 (6 bases). Looked up from germline, CDR1 is MNHEY and CDR2 is SVGAGI. Trimming pared 6 bases from V and 9 bases from J, leaving 20 bases between. The CDR3 has 14 residues. In nucleotides, the CDR3 is TGTGCCAGCAGAACCACCGGGAGCTTGGGGGCCCAGTACTTC. As protein: CASRTTGSLGAQYF.

The V call is TRBV6-1, the J call TRBJ1-6; D remains unclear. This CDR3 is 16 amino acids long. The V and J ends lost 2 bases and 5 bases respectively, with 13 bases between them. The V gene's germline CDR1 is MNHNS and CDR2 SASEGT. In DNA, the CDR3 is TGTGCCAGCAGTGAACGGGTGCCTGCAGATAATTCACCCCTCCACTTT. This translates into CASSERVPADNSPLHF.

This clone was seen more than once but under ten times. Here the CDR3 reads CASGRTGELFF. CDR3 nucleotides: TGCGCCAGCGGGAGGACCGGGGAGCTGTTTTTT. The V and J genes are TRBV10-2 and TRBJ2-2; TRBD2 is a possible D gene (6 bases). The V gene lost 8 bases and the J gene lost 5 bases, with 6 bases spanning the gap. The V gene's germline CDR1 is WSHSY and CDR2 SAAADI. This CDR3 contains 11 residues.

The chain couples TRBV28 to TRBJ1-1; D is ambiguous. Looked up from germline, CDR1 is MDHEN and CDR2 is SYDVKM. The germline V and J ends were trimmed by 8 bases and 4 bases, with 14 bases remaining between them. There are 13 residues in the CDR3. The CDR3 reads CASGWVSGTEAFF. CDR3 sequence (DNA): TGTGCCAGCGGGTGGGTCTCGGGCACTGAAGCTTTCTTT.

The chain is built from TRBV4-1 and TRBJ2-3; 13 bases match TRBD2. Trimming removed 5 bases from V and 5 bases from J; junction bases left unmatched: 10. Germline values: CDR1 MGHRA, CDR2 YSYEKL. This CDR3 comprises 17 residues. CDR3 amino acids: CASSSPPTSGRRDTQYF. The CDR3, as DNA: TGCGCCAGCAGCTCCCCCCCGACTAGCGGGAGGAGAGATACGCAGTATTTT.

The V and J genes are TRBV2 and TRBJ2-7; 9 positions match TRBD1. The CDR3 is made up of 15 amino acids. The germline CDR1 and CDR2 sequences are SNHLY and FYNNEI. V lost 5 bases to trimming and J lost 0 bases; unmatched junction nucleotides: 5. The CDR3, as DNA: TGTGCCAGCAGTCTGGGACAGGGATACTCCTACGAGCAGTACTTC. This codes for CASSLGQGYSYEQYF.

This clone came up a few times. The chain combines TRBV7-2 with TRBJ2-1, with 7 bases identical to TRBD2. The germline gives CDR1 SGHTA, CDR2 FQGNSA. J was trimmed by 3 bases and V by 0 bases; bases with no gene match: 5. This CDR3 is built from 16 residues. CDR3: CASSLATSGIYNEQFF. CDR3 DNA: TGTGCCAGCAGCTTAGCAACCAGCGGGATCTACAATGAGCAGTTCTTC.

This chain's CDR3 is CASSQDPSGRANEQFF. CDR3 in DNA: TGCGCCAGCAGCCAAGATCCCAGCGGGAGGGCCAATGAGCAGTTCTTC. The chain couples TRBV4-1 to TRBJ2-1; TRBD2 aligns across 10 bases. Trimming removed 0 bases from V and 6 bases from J; junction bases left unmatched: 5. CDR1 MGHRA and CDR2 YSYEKL come from the germline V gene. CDR3 length: 16 residues.